This T cell receptor beta chain was recovered during a study of T-cell reconstitution after alpha-beta-depleted transplantation in children. Molecular barcoding with unique molecular identifiers was used for the TCRbeta library. MiXCR, applied by TCRdb to the PCR reads, yields one record per CDR3 protein. The sample lists about 510,000 distinct CDR3 sequences; about an eighth were seen once. Only a few counts were recorded for this clonotype. The sequence was obtained from a female patient aged 2-9 years who had a stem cell transplant for aplastic anemia, so the T cells may come from the graft donor. Source: PBMCs, mostly from graft donor cells, taken 180 days after TCRalphabeta/CD19-depleted stem cell transplant.

CDR3 sequence: CASSYLLDRGSRGYTF. The CDR3 bases are TGTGCCAGCAGTTACTTACTCGACAGGGGTTCGAGAGGCTACACCTTC. This rearrangement joins TRBV6-2 or TRBV6-3 to TRBJ1-2, with TRBD1 identical over 8 bases. Losses at the gene ends were 1 base for V and 8 bases for J; bases not matched to a gene: 12. The CDR3 is 16 amino acids. Germline V gene data show CDR1 as MNHEY and CDR2 as SVGEGT.